This entry features one TCR beta chain sequence. Other DNA sequences in this sample translate to the same CDR3. The data originate from a study of shared clonotypes between healthy human individuals. The CDR3 is 14 residues long. V dropped 3 bases and J dropped 2 bases, with 8 bases sitting between them. Germline CDR1 and CDR2: LNHDA and SQIVND (reference sequence). Sequenced by immunoSEQ multiplex PCR; TCRdb stores in-frame clones only, minus some. The sample contains around 2.5 million clones, under 95% of which appear only once. The clonotype was recovered from a man aged 18-30 years in good health. Some clones in this sample may be carry-over from other donors' samples. V gene TRBV19 combines with J gene TRBJ1-3; weak D call: TRBD1 (5 bases). Input material: naive CD4+ T cells from PBMCs. Subset given: CD45RA+ positively selected. The CDR3 coding sequence is TGTGCCAGTAGTATCTCGGGGGCTGGAAACACCATATATTTT. Residues: CASSISGAGNTIYF.